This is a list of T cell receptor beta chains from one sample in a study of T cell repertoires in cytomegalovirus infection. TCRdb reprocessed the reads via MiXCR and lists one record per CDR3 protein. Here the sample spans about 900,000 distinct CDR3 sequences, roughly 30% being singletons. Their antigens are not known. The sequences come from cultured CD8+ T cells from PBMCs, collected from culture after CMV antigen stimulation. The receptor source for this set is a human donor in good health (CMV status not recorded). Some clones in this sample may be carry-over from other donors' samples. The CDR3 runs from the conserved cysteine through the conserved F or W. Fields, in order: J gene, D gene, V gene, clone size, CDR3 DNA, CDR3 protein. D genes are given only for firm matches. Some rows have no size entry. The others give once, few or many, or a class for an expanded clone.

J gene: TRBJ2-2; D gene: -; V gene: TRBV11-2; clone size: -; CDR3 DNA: TGTGCCAGCAGCTTGGGAATGGGCACCGGGGAGCTGTTTTTT; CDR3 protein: CASSLGMGTGELFF
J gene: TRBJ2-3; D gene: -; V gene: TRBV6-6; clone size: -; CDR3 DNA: TGTGCCAGCAGTTACTCGGATCGGGGCCAGGGCACAGATACGCAGTATTTT; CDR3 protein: CASSYSDRGQGTDTQYF
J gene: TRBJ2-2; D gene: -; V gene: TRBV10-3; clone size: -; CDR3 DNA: TGTGCCATCAGTGAGTCGAGGACAGATCGGGAGCTGTTTTTT; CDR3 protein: CAISESRTDRELFF
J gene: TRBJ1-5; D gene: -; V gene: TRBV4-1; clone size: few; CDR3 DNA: TGCGCCAGCAGCCACACAGGGAATGGGGATCAGCCCCAGCATTTT; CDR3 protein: CASSHTGNGDQPQHF
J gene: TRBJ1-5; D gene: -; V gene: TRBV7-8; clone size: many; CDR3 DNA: TGTGCCAGCAGCCGACGGCAGATTAGCAATCAGCCCCAGCATTTT; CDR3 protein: CASSRRQISNQPQHF
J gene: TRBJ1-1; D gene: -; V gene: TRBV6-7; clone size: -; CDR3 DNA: TGTGCCAGCAGTGCCTTGACCCCCGCGGCCACTGAAGCTTTCTTT; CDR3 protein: CASSALTPAATEAFF
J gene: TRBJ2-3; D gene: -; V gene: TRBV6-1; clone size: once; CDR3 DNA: TGTGCCAGCAGTTACGGGGCCAAACAGGGTTATCGACCAGCCGCGCAGTATTTT; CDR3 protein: CASSYGAKQGYRPAAQYF
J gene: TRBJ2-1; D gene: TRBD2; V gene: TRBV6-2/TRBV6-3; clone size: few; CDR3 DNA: TGTGCCAGCAGTGCCACCCGCGGGGGGGACAATGAGCAGTTCTTC; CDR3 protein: CASSATRGGDNEQFF
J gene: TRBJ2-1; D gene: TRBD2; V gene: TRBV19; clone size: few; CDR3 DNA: TGTGCCAGTAGTAACAGATTTCTAGCGGGGGGCTACAATGAGCAGTTCTTC; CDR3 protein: CASSNRFLAGGYNEQFF
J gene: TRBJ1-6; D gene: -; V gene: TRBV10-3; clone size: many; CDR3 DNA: TGTGCCATCAGTGAGACTCCCCCTTACACCATCGGAGCGGGATCACCCCTCCACTTT; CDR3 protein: CAISETPPYTIGAGSPLHF
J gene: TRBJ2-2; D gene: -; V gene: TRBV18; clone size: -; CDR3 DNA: TGTGCCAGCGGAGAGTTCCGATGGGCAACGAACACCGGGGAGCTGTTTTTT; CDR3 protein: CASGEFRWATNTGELFF
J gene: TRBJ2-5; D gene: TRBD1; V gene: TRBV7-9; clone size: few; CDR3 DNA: TGTGCCAGCAGCTTAGAGGACAGGGGGCTGTGGGAGACCCAGTACTTC; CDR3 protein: CASSLEDRGLWETQYF
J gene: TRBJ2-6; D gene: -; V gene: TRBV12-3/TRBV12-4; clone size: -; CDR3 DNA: TGTGCCAGCAGTCGGACAGTCGCTGGGGCCAACGTCCTGACTTTC; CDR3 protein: CASSRTVAGANVLTF
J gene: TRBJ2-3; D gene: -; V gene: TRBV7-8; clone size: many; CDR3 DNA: TGTGCCAGCAGCTTAGATCGGATGGCAGATACGCAGTATTTT; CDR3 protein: CASSLDRMADTQYF
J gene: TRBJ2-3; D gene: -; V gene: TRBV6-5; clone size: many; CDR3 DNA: TGTGCCAGCAGTTATGGAGGGCTCGATACGCAGTATTTT; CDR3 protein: CASSYGGLDTQYF
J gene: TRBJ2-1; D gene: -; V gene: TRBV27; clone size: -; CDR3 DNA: TGTGCCCGCAGTTTTCAAAGGGGGGTCACCAGCAATGAGCAGTTCTTC; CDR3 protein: CARSFQRGVTSNEQFF
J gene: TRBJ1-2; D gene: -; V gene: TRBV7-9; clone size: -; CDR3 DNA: TGTGCCAGCAGCTTAGGAGATGGGGGGGATGATGGCTACACCTTC; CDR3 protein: CASSLGDGGDDGYTF
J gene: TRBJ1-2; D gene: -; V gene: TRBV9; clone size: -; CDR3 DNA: TGTGCCAGCAGAGGTACCCTTCGAGATGGCTACACCTTC; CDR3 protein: CASRGTLRDGYTF
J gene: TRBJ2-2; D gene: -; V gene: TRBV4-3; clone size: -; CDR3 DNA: TGCGCCAGCAGCGTAGCGAGGCGGACCGGGGAGCTGTTTTTT; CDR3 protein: CASSVARRTGELFF
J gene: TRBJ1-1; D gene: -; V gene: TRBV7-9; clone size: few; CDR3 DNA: TGTGCCAGCAGCTTGGCGGGAATGAGGACGAACACTGAAGCTTTCTTT; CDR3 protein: CASSLAGMRTNTEAFF
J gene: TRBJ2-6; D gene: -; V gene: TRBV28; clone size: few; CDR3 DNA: TGTGCCAGCAGGGGGAAAACTGGGGCCAACGTCCTGACTTTC; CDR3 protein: CASRGKTGANVLTF
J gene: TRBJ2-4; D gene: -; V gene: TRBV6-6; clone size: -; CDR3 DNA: TGTACCAGCAGTTACTCGGCCCCAATAATGGGGGACGGAAACATTCAGTACTTC; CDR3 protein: CTSSYSAPIMGDGNIQYF
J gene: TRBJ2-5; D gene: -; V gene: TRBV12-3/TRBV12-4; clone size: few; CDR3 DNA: TGTGCCAGCAGTATGGGCTCCGAAACCCAGTACTTC; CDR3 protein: CASSMGSETQYF
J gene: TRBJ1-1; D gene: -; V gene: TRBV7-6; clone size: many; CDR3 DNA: TGTGCCAGCAGCTTAGCAGGTCAGACACGCCTTGAAGCTTTCTTT; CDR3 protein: CASSLAGQTRLEAFF
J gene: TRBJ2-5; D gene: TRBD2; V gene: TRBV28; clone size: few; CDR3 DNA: TGTGCCAGCAGTTTCGCCAGCGGGGGGGTCGACCAAGAGACCCAGTACTTC; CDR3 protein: CASSFASGGVDQETQYF
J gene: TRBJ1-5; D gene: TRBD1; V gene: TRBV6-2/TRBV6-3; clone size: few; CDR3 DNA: TGTGCCAGCAGCCAGGGACAGGGAACCGGGCCCCAGCATTTT; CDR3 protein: CASSQGQGTGPQHF
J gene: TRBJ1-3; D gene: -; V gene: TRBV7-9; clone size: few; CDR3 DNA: TGTGCCAGCAAGCTGGCAGGGAGAGGAAACACCATATATTTT; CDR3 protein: CASKLAGRGNTIYF
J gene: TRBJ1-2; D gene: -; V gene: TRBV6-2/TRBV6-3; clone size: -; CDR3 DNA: TGTGCCAGCAGTTACGGTGACGGAGCAAACTATGGCTACACCTTC; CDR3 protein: CASSYGDGANYGYTF
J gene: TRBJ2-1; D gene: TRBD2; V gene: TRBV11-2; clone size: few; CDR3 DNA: TGTGCCAGCAGCCCCTCTTTGGGCGGGGGAGACAATGAGCAGTTCTTC; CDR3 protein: CASSPSLGGGDNEQFF
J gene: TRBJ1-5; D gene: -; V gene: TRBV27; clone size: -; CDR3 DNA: TGTGCCAGCCGGGGGGGGGTCGGCAGCAATCAGCCCCAGCATTTT; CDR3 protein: CASRGGVGSNQPQHF
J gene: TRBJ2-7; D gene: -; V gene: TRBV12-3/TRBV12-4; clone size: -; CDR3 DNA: TGTGCCAGCAGTTCCGGGGGTCCCTCCTACGAGCAGTACTTC; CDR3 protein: CASSSGGPSYEQYF
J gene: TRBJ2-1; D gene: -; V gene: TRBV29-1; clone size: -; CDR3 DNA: TGCAGCGTTGAAGGTGAGGGCCCGTCCTACAATGAGCAGTTCTTC; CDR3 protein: CSVEGEGPSYNEQFF
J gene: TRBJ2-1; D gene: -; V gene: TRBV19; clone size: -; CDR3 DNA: TGTGCCAGTAGTATGGCCATGGGGGGTTCCTACAATGAGCAGTTCTTC; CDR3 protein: CASSMAMGGSYNEQFF
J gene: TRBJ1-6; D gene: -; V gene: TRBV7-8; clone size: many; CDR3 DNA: TGTGCCAGCAGCTTAGCGGGAGGGGAGAGCTCCTATAATTCACCCCTCCACTTT; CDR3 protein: CASSLAGGESSYNSPLHF
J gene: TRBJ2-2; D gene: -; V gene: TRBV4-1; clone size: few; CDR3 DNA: TGCGCCAGCAGCCGCGGAACGAACACCGGGGAGCTGTTTTTT; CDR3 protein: CASSRGTNTGELFF
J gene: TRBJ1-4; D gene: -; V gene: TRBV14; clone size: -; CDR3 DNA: TGTGCCAGCAGTATAGTGGCGGGTGAAAAACTGTTTTTT; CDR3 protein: CASSIVAGEKLFF
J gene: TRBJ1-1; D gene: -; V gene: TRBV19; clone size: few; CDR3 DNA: TGTGCCAGTAGTATATCCACTGCCCCGGCCACTGAAGCTTTCTTT; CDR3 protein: CASSISTAPATEAFF
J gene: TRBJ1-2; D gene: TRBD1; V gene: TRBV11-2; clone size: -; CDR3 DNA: TGTGCTAGCAGCCCGGGACAGGGGGCGCGGTATGGCTACACCTTC; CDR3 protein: CASSPGQGARYGYTF
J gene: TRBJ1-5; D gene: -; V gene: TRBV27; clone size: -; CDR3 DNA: TGTGCCAGCAGTCGCGGCCTGAACAATCAGCCCCAGCATTTT; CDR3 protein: CASSRGLNNQPQHF
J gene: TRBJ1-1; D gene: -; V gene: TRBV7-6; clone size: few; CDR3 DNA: TGTGCCAGCAGCTTAGGATGGCAGCTGGACACTGAAGCTTTCTTT; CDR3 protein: CASSLGWQLDTEAFF
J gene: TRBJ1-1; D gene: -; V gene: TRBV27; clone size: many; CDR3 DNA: TGTGCCAGCAGTTCCAGCGGCACTGAAGCTTTCTTT; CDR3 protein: CASSSSGTEAFF
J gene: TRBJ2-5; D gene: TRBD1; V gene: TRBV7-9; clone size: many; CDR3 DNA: TGTGCCAGCAGCGATGACAGGGTCCCAGAGACCCAGTACTTC; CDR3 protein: CASSDDRVPETQYF
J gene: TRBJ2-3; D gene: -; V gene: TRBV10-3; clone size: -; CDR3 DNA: TGTGCCATCAGTGAGTCGGACCGAAGCACAGATACGCAGTATTTT; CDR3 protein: CAISESDRSTDTQYF
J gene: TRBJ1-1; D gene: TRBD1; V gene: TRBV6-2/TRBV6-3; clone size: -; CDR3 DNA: TGTGCCAGCACTTCAACTAAGACAGGGAGGTATACTGAAGCTTTCTTT; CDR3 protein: CASTSTKTGRYTEAFF
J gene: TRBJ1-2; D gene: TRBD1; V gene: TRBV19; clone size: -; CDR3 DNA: TGTGCAACTCTCTCGACAGGGAGGACCCCTCTAGACTATGGCTACACCTTC; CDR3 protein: CATLSTGRTPLDYGYTF
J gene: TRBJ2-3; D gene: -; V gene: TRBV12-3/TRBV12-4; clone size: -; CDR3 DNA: TGTGCCAGCATCCTTTCCACAGATACGCAGTATTTT; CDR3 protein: CASILSTDTQYF